These 17 T cell receptor beta chains came from one sample sequenced in a study of T cells in Graves' hyperthyroidism and ophthalmopathy. Amplified TCR beta CDR3 regions derived from RNA transcripts. Carried out on the TCR CDR3, a first-round RT-PCR used the HTBI primer set. TCRdb used MiXCR to reprocess the multiplex PCR reads, holding one entry per CDR3 protein. Of 650,000 to 800,000 distinct CDR3 sequences listed, just under 45% are singletons. What was sequenced was peripheral blood or thyroid tissue (not recorded which). The receptors were sampled from an adult man with Graves' disease, either hyperthyroidism or ophthalmopathy (not recorded which).

The gene calls are TRBV6-1 and TRBJ2-7; 12 nucleotides align to TRBD1. In germline, CDR1 is MNHNS, CDR2 SASEGT. This CDR3 has 15 residues. Trimming cost V 5 bases and J 7 bases; bases outside gene matches: 9. The CDR3 is CASSPGTGGTGEQYF. The DNA for the CDR3 is TGTGCCAGCAGTCCCGGGACAGGGGGCACCGGGGAGCAGTACTTC.

This clonotype was observed a handful of times. The chain couples TRBV14 to TRBJ1-4; D perhaps matches TRBD1 (6 bases). The CDR3 has 16 residues. The V and J ends lost 0 bases and 7 bases respectively, with 15 bases between them. CDR1 and CDR2 from the germline V gene are SGHDN and FVKESK. The CDR3 spells CASSQDNRRGGEKLFF. CDR3 in DNA: TGTGCCAGCAGCCAAGACAATCGCAGGGGAGGTGAAAAACTGTTTTTT. Using reference TRBV14 and TRBJ1-4 for the parts outside the CDR3, the full variable domain is EAGVTQFPSHSVIEKGQTVTLRCDPISGHDNLYWYRRVMGKEIKFLLHFVKESKQDESGMPNNRFLAERTGGTYSTLKVQPAELEDSGVYFCASSQDNRRGGEKLFFGSGTQLSVL.

This clonotype appeared many times. This chain uses TRBV24-1 with TRBJ1-5; D is possibly TRBD1 (6 bases). Trimming removed 5 bases from V and 3 bases from J, with 10 bases in between. The CDR3 is 14 amino acids. Germline CDR1 KGHDR, CDR2 SFDVKD. The DNA of the CDR3 is TGTGCCACCAGTGGTGGGGGCCCCAATCAGCCCCAGCATTTT. The encoded protein is CATSGGGPNQPQHF.

This clonotype was observed a few times. At one of its ends the junction is not consistent with the germline gene, which may arise from a read error. The chain joins TRBV10-3 to TRBJ1-6; D remains ambiguous. This CDR3 comprises 13 residues. Germline V lookup: CDR1 ENHRY, CDR2 SYGVKD. CDR3 sequence: CASSPDSDSPLHF. DNA for the CDR3: TGTGCCAGCAGTCCGGACTCGGATTCACCCCTCCACTTT.

This clonotype was found many times. J is TRBJ1-1 and V is TRBV14; possibly TRBD1 for D (6 bases). V was trimmed by 4 bases and J by 4 bases, leaving 19 bases between them. The CDR3 is 16 amino acids. In germline, CDR1 is SGHDN, CDR2 FVKESK. CDR3 amino acids: CASSLAGEPLITEAFF. In DNA, the CDR3 is TGTGCCAGCAGCCTGGCAGGGGAACCCCTGATCACTGAAGCTTTCTTT.

The chain uses TRBV20-1 and TRBJ1-1, with D possibly being TRBD1 (6 bases). Deletions cut 1 base from V and 5 bases from J, with 17 bases between. Germline V gene data show CDR1 as DFQATT and CDR2 as SNEGSKA (reference sequence). This CDR3 spans 15 amino acids. CDR3 sequence reads: CSARAGVGGGTEAFF. In DNA, the CDR3 is TGCAGTGCTAGAGCGGGTGTCGGAGGGGGGACTGAAGCTTTCTTT.

This clonotype came up a few times. This chain joins TRBV7-9 and TRBJ1-4; D might be TRBD1 (6 bases). The CDR3 spans 16 residues. V was clipped by 1 base and J by 5 bases, with 14 bases between them. CDR1 is SEHNR and CDR2 is FQNEAQ in the germline V gene (reference sequence). The CDR3 loop reads CASSLDLRGSNEKLFF. Here the CDR3 DNA reads TGTGCCAGCAGCTTAGATCTCAGGGGATCAAATGAAAAACTGTTTTTT.

This chain uses TRBV29-1 with TRBJ1-1; TRBD1 might be the D (6 bases). The CDR3 has 13 residues. V was trimmed by 1 base and J by 6 bases, leaving 12 bases between them. Germline-derived CDR1 and CDR2 are SQVTM and ANQGSEA. The CDR3 DNA reads TGCAGCGTTGAAGGCTATGGGGGCTCTGAAGCTTTCTTT. Its protein product is CSVEGYGGSEAFF.

The V gene is TRBV10-3, the J gene TRBJ1-2; 9 bases match TRBD1. This CDR3 region has 15 residues. V lost 7 bases, J lost 1 base, and 7 bases stayed unmatched. Germline CDR1 ENHRY, CDR2 SYGVKD. CDR3 in DNA: TGTGCCATCAACCCTCGACAGGGGGTTAACTATGGCTACACCTTC. It is translated as CAINPRQGVNYGYTF.

The V gene is TRBV10-3, the J gene TRBJ1-2, with a weak D call TRBD1 (6 bases). Looked up from germline, CDR1 is ENHRY and CDR2 is SYGVKD. There are 14 residues in the CDR3. V was cut by 5 bases and J by 3 bases, with 13 bases left in between. CDR3 nucleotides: TGTGCCATCAGTTACGACAGGCTAGACTATGGCTACACCTTC. Translated, it gives CAISYDRLDYGYTF.

The J gene is TRBJ1-6, the V gene TRBV20-1, with D possibly TRBD1 on 6 matching bases. The CDR3 has 16 amino acids. Germline V gene sequence: CDR1 DFQATT, CDR2 SNEGSKA (reference sequence). With 1 base removed from V and 7 bases from J, the gap between germline ends came to 17 bases. The DNA for the CDR3 is TGCAGTGCTAGAGGTCGCCCCGGGACACAGAATTCACCCCTCCACTTT. It specifies CSARGRPGTQNSPLHF.

V is TRBV20-1 and J is TRBJ2-7, with 8 bases lining up with TRBD2. This CDR3 is 15 amino acids long. V shed 4 bases, J shed 3 bases, and the junction held 11 bases outside the gene matches. Germline loops: CDR1 DFQATT, CDR2 SNEGSKA (reference sequence). Here the CDR3 reads CSAKPRSGSSYEQYF. The CDR3 DNA reads as TGCAGTGCTAAACCTCGCAGCGGGAGTAGCTACGAGCAGTACTTC.

V is TRBV2 and J is TRBJ2-7, with 12 bases identical to TRBD1. V lost 7 bases and J lost 5; bases outside the gene matches: 3. Per the germline V gene, CDR1 is SNHLY and CDR2 is FYNNEI. The CDR3 spans 13 residues. CDR3 bases: TGTGCCAGCATGGGACAGGGGGCCCACGAGCAGTACTTC. This sequence encodes CASMGQGAHEQYF.

This clonotype was counted a few times. V usage is TRBV7-8 and J usage is TRBJ1-4; D call uncertain. V was trimmed by 5 bases and J by 4 bases, leaving 14 bases between them. The CDR3 has 15 residues. CDR1 and CDR2 from the germline V gene are SGHVS and FQNEAQ. CDR3: CASSQDLQNNEKLFF. The DNA of the CDR3 is TGTGCCAGCAGCCAAGATCTCCAGAATAATGAAAAACTGTTTTTT.

This clonotype was counted ten times or more. V and J are TRBV29-1 and TRBJ1-3; unclear D gene. Trimming pared 7 bases from V and 1 base from J, leaving 11 bases between. The CDR3 totals 13 residues. Germline V gene sequence: CDR1 SQVTM, CDR2 ANQGSEA. CDR3 DNA sequence: TGCAGCGCCAACATCAATTCTGGAAACACCATATATTTT. This translates into CSANINSGNTIYF.

The chain links TRBV7-6 to TRBJ2-5, with D tentatively TRBD1 or TRBD2 (5 bases each). V was trimmed by 3 bases and J by 1 base, leaving 12 bases between them. Germline V gene sequence: CDR1 SGHVS, CDR2 FNYEAQ. CDR3 length equals 15 residues. This CDR3 reads CASSFTGTFQETQYF. The DNA of the CDR3 is TGTGCCAGCAGCTTCACCGGGACCTTCCAAGAGACCCAGTACTTC. The variable domain in full, with the rest retrieved from reference TRBV7-6 and TRBJ2-5, is GAGVSQSPRYKVTKRGQDVALRCDPISGHVSLYWYRQALGQGPEFLTYFNYEAQQDKSGLPNDRFSAERPEGSISTLTIQRTEQRDSAMYRCASSFTGTFQETQYFGPGTRLLVL.

The table lists this clonotype with a few counts. The CDR3 DNA reads TGTGCCAGCAGTTACGACGGCCTGGTGAGCACCGGGGAGCTGTTTTTT. It encodes CASSYDGLVSTGELFF. The rearrangement joins TRBV6-5 to TRBJ2-2, with no clear D. The CDR3 sequence is 16 residues long. Deletions cut 2 bases from V and 4 bases from J, with 14 bases between. Germline V gene data show CDR1 as MNHEY and CDR2 as SVGAGI.